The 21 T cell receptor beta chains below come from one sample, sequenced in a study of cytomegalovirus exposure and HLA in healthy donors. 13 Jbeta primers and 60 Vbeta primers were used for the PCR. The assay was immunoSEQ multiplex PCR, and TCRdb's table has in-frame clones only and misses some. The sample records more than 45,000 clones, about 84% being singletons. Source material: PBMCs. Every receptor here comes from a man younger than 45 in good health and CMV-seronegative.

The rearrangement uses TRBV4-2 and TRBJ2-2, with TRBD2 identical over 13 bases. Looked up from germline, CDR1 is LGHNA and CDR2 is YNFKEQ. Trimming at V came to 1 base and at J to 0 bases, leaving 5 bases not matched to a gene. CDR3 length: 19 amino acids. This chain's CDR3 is CASSQVGLAGDTNTGELFF. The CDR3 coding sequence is TGTGCCAGCAGCCAAGTCGGACTAGCGGGGGACACGAACACCGGGGAGCTGTTTTTT.

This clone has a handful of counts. CDR3 residues: CASADLTGGYTF. CDR3 sequence (DNA): TGTGCCTCGGCGGACCTCACGGGGGGCTACACCTTC. This chain uses TRBV19 with TRBJ1-2; no firm D call. CDR3 size: 12 residues. CDR1 is LNHDA, CDR2 SQIVND, per germline (reference sequence). V lost 11 bases and J lost 8, with 18 bases in between.

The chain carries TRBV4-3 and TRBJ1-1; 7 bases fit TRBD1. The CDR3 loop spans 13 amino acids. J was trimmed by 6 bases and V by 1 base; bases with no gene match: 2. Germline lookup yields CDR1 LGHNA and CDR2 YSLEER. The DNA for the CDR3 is TGCGCCAGCAGCCAAGCAGGGGGGTCTGAAGCTTTCTTT. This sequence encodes CASSQAGGSEAFF.

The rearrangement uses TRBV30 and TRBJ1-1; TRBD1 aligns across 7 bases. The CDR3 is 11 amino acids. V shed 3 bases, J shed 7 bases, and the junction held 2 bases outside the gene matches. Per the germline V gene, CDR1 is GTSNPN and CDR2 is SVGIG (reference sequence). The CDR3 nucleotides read TGTGCCTGGAGGGGGGACAGTGAAGCTTTCTTT. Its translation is CAWRGDSEAFF.

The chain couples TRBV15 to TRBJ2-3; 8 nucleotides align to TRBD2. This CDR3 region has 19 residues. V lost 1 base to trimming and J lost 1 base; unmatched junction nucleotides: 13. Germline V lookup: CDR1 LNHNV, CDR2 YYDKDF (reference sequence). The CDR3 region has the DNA TGTGCCACCAGCAGAGGGAGCAGCGGGGGTACTATCCGCACAGATACGCAGTATTTT. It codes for CATSRGSSGGTIRTDTQYF.

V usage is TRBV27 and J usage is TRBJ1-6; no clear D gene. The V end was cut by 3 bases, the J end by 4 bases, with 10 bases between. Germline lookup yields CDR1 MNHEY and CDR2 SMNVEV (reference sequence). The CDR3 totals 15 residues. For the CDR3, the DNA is TGTGCCAGCAGTTTCCTGACACGATATAATTCACCCCTCCACTTT. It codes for CASSFLTRYNSPLHF.

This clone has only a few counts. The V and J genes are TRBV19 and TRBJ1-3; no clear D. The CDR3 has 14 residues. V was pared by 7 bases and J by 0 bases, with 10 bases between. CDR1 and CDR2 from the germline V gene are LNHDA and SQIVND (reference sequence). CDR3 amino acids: CASNRVPSGNTIYF. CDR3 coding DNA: TGTGCCAGTAACCGGGTGCCCTCTGGAAACACCATATATTTT.

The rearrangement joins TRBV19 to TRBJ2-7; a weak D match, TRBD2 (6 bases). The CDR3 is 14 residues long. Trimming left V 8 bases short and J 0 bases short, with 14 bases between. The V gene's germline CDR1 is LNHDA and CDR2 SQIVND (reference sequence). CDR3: CASRRDGSSYEQYF. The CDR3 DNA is TGTGCCAGTCGCAGGGACGGGAGCTCCTACGAGCAGTACTTC.

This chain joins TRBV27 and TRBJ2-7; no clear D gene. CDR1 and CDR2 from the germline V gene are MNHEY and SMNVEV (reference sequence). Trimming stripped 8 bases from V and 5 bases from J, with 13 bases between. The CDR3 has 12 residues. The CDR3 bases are TGTGCCAGCGACCAGTTGGGCCACGAGCAGTACTTC. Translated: CASDQLGHEQYF.

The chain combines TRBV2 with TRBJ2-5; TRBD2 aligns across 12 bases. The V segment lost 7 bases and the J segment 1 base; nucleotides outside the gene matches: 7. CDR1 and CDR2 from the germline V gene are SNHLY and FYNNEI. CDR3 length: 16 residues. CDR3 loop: CASTLGTSGLQETQYF. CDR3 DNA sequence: TGTGCCAGCACCTTAGGGACTAGCGGGCTCCAAGAGACCCAGTACTTC.

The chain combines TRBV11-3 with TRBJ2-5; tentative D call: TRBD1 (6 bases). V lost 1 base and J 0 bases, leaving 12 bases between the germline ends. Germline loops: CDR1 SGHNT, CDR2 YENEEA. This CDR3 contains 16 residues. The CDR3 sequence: CASSLGTGPNQETQYF. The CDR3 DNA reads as TGTGCCAGCAGCTTAGGTACAGGGCCGAACCAAGAGACCCAGTACTTC.

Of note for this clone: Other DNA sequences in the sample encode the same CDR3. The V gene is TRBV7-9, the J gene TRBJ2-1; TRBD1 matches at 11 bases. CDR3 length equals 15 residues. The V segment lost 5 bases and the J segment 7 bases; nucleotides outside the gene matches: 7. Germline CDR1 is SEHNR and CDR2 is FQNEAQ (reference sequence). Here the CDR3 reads CASSPPGTGGNEQFF. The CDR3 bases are TGTGCCAGCAGCCCTCCCGGGACAGGGGGGAATGAGCAGTTCTTC. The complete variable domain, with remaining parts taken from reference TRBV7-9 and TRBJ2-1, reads DTGVSQNPRHKITKRGQNVTFRCDPISEHNRLYWYRQTLGQGPEFLTYFQNEAQLEKSRLLSDRFSAERPKGSFSTLEIQRTEQGDSAMYLCASSPPGTGGNEQFFGPGTRLTVL.

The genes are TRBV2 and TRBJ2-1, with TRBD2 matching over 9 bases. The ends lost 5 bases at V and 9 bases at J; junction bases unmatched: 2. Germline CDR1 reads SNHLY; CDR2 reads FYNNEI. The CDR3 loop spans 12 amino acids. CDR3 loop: CASSLTSGEQFF. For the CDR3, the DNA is TGTGCCAGCAGTTTGACTAGCGGTGAGCAGTTCTTC.

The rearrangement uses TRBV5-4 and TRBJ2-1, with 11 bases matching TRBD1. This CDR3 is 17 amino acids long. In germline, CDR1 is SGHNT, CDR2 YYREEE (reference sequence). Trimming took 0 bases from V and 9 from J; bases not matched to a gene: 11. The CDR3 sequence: CASSLEAGTGGSFEQFF. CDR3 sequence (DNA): TGTGCCAGCAGCTTGGAGGCCGGGACAGGGGGTTCATTTGAGCAGTTCTTC.

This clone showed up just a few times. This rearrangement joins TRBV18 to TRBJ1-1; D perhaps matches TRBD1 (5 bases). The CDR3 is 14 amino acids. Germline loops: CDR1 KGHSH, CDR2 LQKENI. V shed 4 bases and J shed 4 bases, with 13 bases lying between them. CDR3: CASSRAREATEAFF. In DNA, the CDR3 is TGTGCCAGCTCACGTGCCAGGGAGGCCACTGAAGCTTTCTTT.

CDR3 in DNA: TGCGCCAGCAGCTTGAACAGGGGGAAAGAGACCCAGTACTTC. Protein product: CASSLNRGKETQYF. This chain links TRBV5-1 with TRBJ2-5; 8 bases match TRBD1. Losses at the gene ends were 1 base for V and 3 bases for J; bases not matched to a gene: 2. This CDR3 region has 14 residues. Per the germline V gene, CDR1 is SGHRS and CDR2 is YFSETQ.

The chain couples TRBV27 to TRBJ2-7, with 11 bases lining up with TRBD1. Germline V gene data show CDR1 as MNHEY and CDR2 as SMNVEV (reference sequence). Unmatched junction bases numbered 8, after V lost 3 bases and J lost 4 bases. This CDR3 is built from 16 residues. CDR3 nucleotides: TGTGCCAGCAGTTTGGCCTCCGGGACAGGGGGTTACGAGCAGTACTTC. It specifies CASSLASGTGGYEQYF.

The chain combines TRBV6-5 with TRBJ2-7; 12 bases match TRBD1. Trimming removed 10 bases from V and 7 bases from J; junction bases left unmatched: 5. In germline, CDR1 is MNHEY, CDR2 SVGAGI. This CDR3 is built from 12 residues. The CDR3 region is CATGQGAGEQYF. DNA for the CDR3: TGTGCCACGGGACAGGGGGCGGGGGAGCAGTACTTC.

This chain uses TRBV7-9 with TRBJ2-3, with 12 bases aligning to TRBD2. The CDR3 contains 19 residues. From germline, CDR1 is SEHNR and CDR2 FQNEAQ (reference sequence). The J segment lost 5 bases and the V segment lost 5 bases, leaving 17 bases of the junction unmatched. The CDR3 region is CASSMSASGRALIGDTQYF. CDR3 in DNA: TGTGCCAGCAGCATGTCGGCTAGCGGGAGGGCCCTCATCGGAGATACGCAGTATTTT.

CDR3 nucleotides: TGCGCCAGCAGCCTACAGGGGGATGGGACTGAAGCTTTCTTT. Translating it yields CASSLQGDGTEAFF. This sequence joins TRBV5-1 and TRBJ1-1, with 8 bases that match TRBD1. V lost 4 bases, J lost 5 bases, and 7 bases stayed unmatched. Germline CDR1 reads SGHRS; CDR2 reads YFSETQ. CDR3 length equals 14 residues. Variable domain in full (rest from reference TRBV5-1 and TRBJ1-1): KAGVTQTPRYLIKTRGQQVTLSCSPISGHRSVSWYQQTPGQGLQFLFEYFSETQRNKGNFPGRFSGRQFSNSRSEMNVSTLELGDSALYLCASSLQGDGTEAFFGQGTRLTVV.

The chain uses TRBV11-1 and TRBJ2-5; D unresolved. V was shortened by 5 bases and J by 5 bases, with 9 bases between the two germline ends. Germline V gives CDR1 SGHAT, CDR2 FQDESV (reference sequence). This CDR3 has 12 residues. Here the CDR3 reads CASSGPRETQYF. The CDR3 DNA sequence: TGTGCCAGCAGCGGGCCCCGGGAGACCCAGTACTTC.